Described below is a single T cell receptor (beta chain) sequence and its context. Its antigen is currently not known. No base quality information exists; no much larger clone differs at one position. The treatment or condition label corresponds to: allogeneic hematopoietic cell transplantation with graft depleted of TCRalphabeta T cells and CD19 B cells. TCRalphabeta/CD19-depleted allogeneic hematopoietic cell grafts were given to the transplant recipients, all of whom were children. This record belongs to a study of T-cell reconstitution after alpha-beta-depleted transplantation in children (dated by TCRdb to 2016 to 2018). About the full investigation: Using TCR repertoire profiling, the study followed T-cell immune reconstitution in a quantitative way in children after TCRalphabeta/CD19-depleted allogeneic hematopoietic cell transplantation. Results and caveats for the whole study, not just this receptor: About two months after transplant, the apparently early recovery of alphabetaT-cell counts reportedly depended on just several hundred clones that had expanded rapidly and came from non-depleted graft cells. In some patients, the high TCRbeta diversity seen at day 60 was put down to recipient T cells and intrathymic progenitors that had survived conditioning. The frequencies of hyperexpanded clones fell over the following months, and after one year, T-cell counts and TCRbeta diversity were mostly attributed to newly produced T cells.

The germline V gene supplies CDR1 SGHDT and CDR2 YYEEEE. Between the V and J ends, shortened by 1 base and 1 base respectively, the junction contains 11 bases. Spanning cysteine to phenylalanine, the CDR3 consists of 15 amino acids. The DNA shown is the 45-base CDR3, in frame from base 1. The method was PCR. Sequencing instrument: Illumina HiSeq 2500. TCR libraries were prepared with molecular barcoding, using unique molecular identifiers to normalize TCRbeta repertoire quantification. TCRdb passed the public sequencing reads through fastp at Q25 and MiXCR, retaining productive beta sequences. Identical CDR3 protein sequences are pooled into one entry, listed with their most common genes and DNA. Counted in this sample were 280,000 or so distinct CDR3 sequences; 11% of them appeared once. The top ten hold roughly a quarter of the sample.

The material was peripheral blood, obtained 180 days after TCRalphabeta/CD19-depleted stem cell transplant. The receptor's source is a male patient between 2 and 10 years old who had a stem cell transplant for chronic granulomatous disease, so the T cells may come from the graft donor. Here the chain combines TRBV5-6 and TRBJ2-5, with TRBD2 as a weak D call on 5 bases. The DNA sequence is as follows: TGTGCCAGCAGCTTGATTCGGGGAATCCAAGAGACCCAGTACTTC. The translation is CASSLIRGIQETQYF.